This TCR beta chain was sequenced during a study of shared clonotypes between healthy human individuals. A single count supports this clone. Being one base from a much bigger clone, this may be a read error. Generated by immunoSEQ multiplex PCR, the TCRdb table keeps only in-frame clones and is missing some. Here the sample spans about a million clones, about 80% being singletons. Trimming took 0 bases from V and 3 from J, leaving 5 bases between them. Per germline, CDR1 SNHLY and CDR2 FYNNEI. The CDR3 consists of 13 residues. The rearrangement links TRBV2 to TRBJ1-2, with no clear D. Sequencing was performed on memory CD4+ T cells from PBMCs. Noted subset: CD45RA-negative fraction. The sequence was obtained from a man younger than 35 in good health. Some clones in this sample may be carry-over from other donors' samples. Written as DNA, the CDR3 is TGTGCCAGCAGTGAAGCCCGGGACTATGGCTACACCTTC. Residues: CASSEARDYGYTF.